This section outlines one T cell receptor beta chain sequence together with its context. Here immunoSEQ multiplex PCR was the method, and the copy in TCRdb shows in-frame clones only, minus some. Seen here are 120,000 to 150,000 clones, roughly 94% observed once, and the top ten hold roughly 13%. These data are taken from a study of control samples from healthy donors and cancer patients. The CDR3 has 13 residues. The V gene's germline CDR1 is MDHEN and CDR2 SYDVKM. The ends were cut back, 6 bases at V and 0 bases at J, with 8 bases in the middle. Sequencing was carried out using blood. The chain recombines TRBV28 with TRBJ1-2; D remains ambiguous. This receptor was taken from a man between 40 and 49 years old in good health. CDR3 in DNA: TGTGCCAGCAGGAACAGTGCTAACTATGGCTACACCTTC. It codes for CASRNSANYGYTF.